This T cell receptor beta chain emerged from a study of cytomegalovirus exposure and HLA in healthy donors. Losses at the gene ends were 6 bases for V and 0 bases for J; bases not matched to a gene: 7. Germline V CDR1 and CDR2: SQVTM, ANQGSEA. The CDR3 has 15 amino acids. Primers: 60 Vbeta forward and 13 Jbeta reverse. Data came from immunoSEQ multiplex PCR; TCRdb stores just in-frame clones and leaves some out. The data hold approximately 100,000 clones, with around two thirds observed a single time. Comment on this clone: Its antigen remains unidentified.

General study results and limits: For TCR beta chains, V- and J-gene trimming was later linked to a missense DCLRE1C variant. Sequences of the TCR beta chain were said to predict the HLA-A and HLA-B alleles of most subjects accurately. Productive status was seen about 90% or about 30% of the time for most TCR beta V segments in an earlier analysis. Cytomegalovirus association was assigned to more than 150 TCR beta chains.

The chain links TRBV29-1 to TRBJ2-7, with 11 bases lining up with TRBD2. The sample comprised PBMCs. This receptor was taken from a man aged 50 or older in good health and CMV-seropositive. The CDR3 sequence is CSVTLTSGSSYEQYF. The CDR3 nucleotides are TGCAGCGTGACCCTTACTAGCGGGAGCTCCTACGAGCAGTACTTC.